Described below is a single T cell receptor (beta chain) sequence and its context. TCRdb fed the 5' RACE reads into MiXCR, producing one record per CDR3 protein. Here the sample spans some 330,000 distinct CDR3 sequences, 21% being singletons. This sample is drawn from a study of T-cell memory formation after mild COVID-19. The ends were cut back, 2 bases at V and 9 bases at J, with 11 bases in the middle. The CDR3 totals 13 residues. Germline assignment: CDR1 SGHTA and CDR2 FQGNSA. The receptor's source is an adult woman who had mild COVID-19 (a few samples of this study predate the infection). Cell type and time point are not known. Sequenced material: PBMCs or a T cell subset sorted from them (not recorded which). V and J are TRBV7-2 and TRBJ2-1, with TRBD1 as a possible D gene (5 bases). CDR3 loop: CASSLRQGSEQFF. CDR3 DNA sequence: TGTGCCAGCAGCTTAAGGCAGGGCAGTGAGCAGTTCTTC.